This T cell receptor beta chain comes out of a study of cytomegalovirus exposure and HLA in healthy donors. For the study at large: HLA-typed donors were the source of approximately 86 million unique TCRs held in an early data release.

Notes on the study in general: Using a false discovery rate of 0.05, a later analysis showed that 15,000 to 20,000 TCR beta sequences were associated with HLA alleles.

As regards this clone: What it binds is not known.

Vbeta (60) and Jbeta (13) primers were used in the PCR. Authors' methods: Tens of millions of unique TCR beta chains, roughly 11 million shared, were counted in a later analysis. Sequencing used immunoSEQ multiplex PCR; TCRdb keeps in-frame clones, though not all of them. The D gene and trimming were derived from the DNA, and the V and J assignments and clone size from that table. The sample lists 120,000 to 150,000 clones; over 75% were seen once. Germline V gives CDR1 SQVTM, CDR2 ANQGSEA. The CDR3 consists of 13 residues. The J segment lost 3 bases and the V segment lost 3 bases, leaving 4 bases of the junction unmatched.

The specimen was PBMCs. This sequence joins TRBV29-1 and TRBJ2-7, with 8 bases identical to TRBD2. The sequence derives from a man aged 25 to 40 in good health and CMV-seropositive. CDR3 bases: TGCAGCGTTGAGGCCAGCGGGGGCTACGAGCAGTACTTC. The encoded protein is CSVEASGGYEQYF.